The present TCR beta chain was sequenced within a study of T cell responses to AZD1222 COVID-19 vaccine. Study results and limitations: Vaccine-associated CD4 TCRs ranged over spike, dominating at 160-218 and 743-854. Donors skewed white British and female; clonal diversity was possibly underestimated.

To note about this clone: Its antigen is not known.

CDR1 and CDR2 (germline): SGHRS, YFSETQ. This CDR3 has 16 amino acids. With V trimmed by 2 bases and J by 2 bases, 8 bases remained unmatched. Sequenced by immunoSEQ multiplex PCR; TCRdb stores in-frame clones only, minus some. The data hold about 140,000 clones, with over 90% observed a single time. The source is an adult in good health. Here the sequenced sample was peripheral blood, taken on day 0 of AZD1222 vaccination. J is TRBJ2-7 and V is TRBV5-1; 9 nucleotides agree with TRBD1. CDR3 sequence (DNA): TGCGCCAGCAGCTTCAACCCGGGACAGGGCCCCTACGAGCAGTACTTC. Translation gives CASSFNPGQGPYEQYF.